The clone carrying this TCR beta chain was detected only a few times. No antigen is known for it. Per donor, one heparinised blood draw averaged around 0.12 L. Expressed TCRB transcripts were sequenced, since all the RNA that had been isolated was reverse transcribed. Sequencing used immunoSEQ multiplex PCR; TCRdb keeps in-frame clones, though not all of them. The sample comprises more than 250,000 clones, roughly 21% of which are singletons, and around 0.029% rests with the top ten. The sample originates from a study of beta chain features in type 1 diabetes. Study findings and constraints: Within each of all four CD4+ subsets, Type 1 diabetes patients had TCRB CDR3s that were moderately but significantly shorter.

CDR3 length equals 14 residues. CDR1 SGHTA and CDR2 FQGNSA come from the germline V gene. Between the trimmed V and J ends, which lost 1 base and 4 bases, there was a span of 10 bases. Specimen: naive CD4+ T cells from blood. The clonotype comes from a woman in her thirties or forties with type 1 diabetes. The rearrangement links TRBV7-2 to TRBJ1-2; D is undetermined. CDR3 sequence (DNA): TGTGCCAGCAGCTTAGATTACTCTACCTATGGCTACACCTTC. Its protein product is CASSLDYSTYGYTF.